The source of this T cell receptor beta chain is a study of response to subunit inactivated influenza vaccine. General study results and limits: With each seasonal influenza vaccination, the authors suggested, few new T cells are recruited.

A remark on this clonotype: Its antigen remains unidentified.

This CDR3 comprises 13 residues. Germline CDR1 MNHEY, CDR2 SVGEGT. V shed 5 bases and J shed 6 bases, with 11 bases lying between them. Each CDR3 protein is one row after TCRdb ran MiXCR on the RT-PCR reads. The table lists 170,000 or so distinct CDR3 sequences, around a tenth of them singletons. The gene calls are TRBV6-2 or TRBV6-3 and TRBJ2-1; D may be TRBD1 (6 bases). This receptor was identified in a man between 50 and 69 years old who received an inactivated influenza vaccine. This specimen was CD8+ T cells sorted from PBMCs, taken 23 months after vaccination. The chain's CDR3 is CASSEDSLNEQFF. As DNA, the CDR3 is TGTGCCAGCAGTGAGGACAGTCTCAATGAGCAGTTCTTC.